This T cell receptor (beta chain) comes out of a study of shared clonotypes between healthy human individuals. Using immunoSEQ multiplex PCR, the repertoire was profiled, and TCRdb retains in-frame clones only, with some absent. The sample yields about 2 million clones, 95% seen once. Trimming shortened V by 1 base and J by 0 bases, and 13 bases separated the two germline ends. This CDR3 contains 16 residues. Germline CDR1 reads MGHRA; CDR2 reads YSYEKL. The source material was naive CD4+ T cells sorted from blood. Sample subset: CD45RA+ positively selected. V is TRBV4-1 and J is TRBJ2-7, with D possibly being TRBD1 (6 bases). This clonotype was obtained from a man between 18 and 29 years old in good health. CDR3 sequence (DNA): TGCGCCAGCAGCCAAGTTCCAGGGGTGGGCTCCTACGAGCAGTACTTC. It translates to CASSQVPGVGSYEQYF.